This T cell receptor beta chain was found in a study of blood T cells in healthy people across ages. Study-wide results and limits: Among long-lived donors, naive CD4+ cells were more numerous and diversity higher than in aged donors. The percentage of naive T cells correlated strongly with TCR beta diversity. Considered underestimates were the diversity estimates obtained from one million T cells.

This CDR3 has 18 residues. Between the trimmed V and J ends, which lost 0 bases and 5 bases, there was a span of 22 bases. CDR1 MNHEY and CDR2 SVGEGT come from the germline V gene. Many counts were recorded for this clonotype. Its matching antigen is unknown. PCR was performed a second time for roughly 7 to 12 cycles using a sample-barcoded 5' primer and a J-beta primer mix. Each cDNA molecule received a tag from a template-switch adaptor that had 12 random nucleotides. One entry per CDR3 protein, called by TCRdb with MiXCR from the 5' RACE reads. Altogether roughly 800,000 distinct CDR3 sequences are present, nearly 60% being singletons, with the ten largest covering around 22%.

The chain joins TRBV6-2 or TRBV6-3 to TRBJ2-5; D gene uncertain. Sequenced material: blood. This TCR derives from a man in his thirties or forties in good health. CDR3 in amino acids: CASSYSMGIVATGETQYF. In DNA form, the CDR3 reads TGTGCCAGCAGTTACTCGATGGGGATTGTTGCTACCGGGGAGACCCAGTACTTC.